These T cell receptor beta chains were read from a single sample in a study of OX40 agonist ivuxolimab in advanced cancers. Measured with immunoSEQ multiplex PCR; TCRdb has only the in-frame clones, and not every one. Here the sample spans 65,000 to 90,000 clones, 85% to 90% being singletons. The sequenced sample was CD4+ or CD8+ T cells sorted from blood, obtained in a trial of the OX40 agonist ivuxolimab. The receptors shown here come from an adult with an advanced solid tumor such as melanoma, head and neck, liver or kidney cancer. CDR3s include the opening cysteine and the closing phenylalanine or tryptophan. A D gene is named only where the DNA matches it firmly. Clone size appears in some rows only: once, few, many, or a class for an expanded clone.

V	D	J	size	CDR3	DNA
TRBV7-3	TRBD2	TRBJ2-7	NA	CASSLLAGGTYEQYF	TGTGCCAGCAGCTTATTAGCGGGGGGTACTTACGAGCAGTACTTC
TRBV27	NA	TRBJ2-7	large	CASSLSRGDEQYF	TGTGCCAGCAGTTTATCGAGAGGGGACGAGCAGTACTTC
TRBV10-3	TRBD1	TRBJ1-1	NA	CAISMTGVADSEAFF	TGTGCCATCAGTATGACAGGGGTCGCCGACTCTGAAGCTTTCTTT
TRBV6-5	TRBD2	TRBJ2-1	NA	CASSYSASGNNEQFF	TGTGCCAGCAGTTACTCGGCTAGCGGGAACAATGAGCAGTTCTTC
TRBV5-6	TRBD1	TRBJ1-2	NA	CASTTETGASGYTF	TGTGCCAGCACAACAGAGACAGGGGCGAGTGGCTACACCTTC
TRBV6-5	TRBD2	TRBJ2-5	once	CASSYSGGDETQYF	TGTGCCAGCAGTTACTCGGGAGGGGACGAGACCCAGTACTTC
TRBV9	NA	TRBJ1-1	NA	CASSVEENTEAFF	TGTGCCAGCAGCGTAGAGGAGAACACTGAAGCTTTCTTT
TRBV19	NA	TRBJ2-7	NA	CASSITMSREQYF	TGTGCCAGTAGTATAACCATGAGTAGAGAGCAGTACTTC
TRBV5-1	TRBD1	TRBJ2-2	NA	CASSLGDREITGELFF	TGCGCCAGCAGCTTGGGGGACAGGGAGATTACCGGGGAGCTGTTTTTT
TRBV7-3	NA	TRBJ2-4	NA	CASSPDSQGRFQYF	TGTGCCAGCAGCCCCGACTCACAGGGAAGGTTTCAGTACTTC
TRBV2	NA	TRBJ2-5	NA	CASSSPREKIQETQYF	TGTGCCAGCAGTTCTCCGCGAGAGAAGATCCAAGAGACCCAGTACTTC
TRBV7-9	TRBD2	TRBJ2-3	NA	CASSSGLADTDTQYF	TGTGCCAGCAGCAGCGGACTAGCGGACACAGATACGCAGTATTTT
TRBV5-5	NA	TRBJ1-5	NA	CASSQSHVSQNPNQPQHF	TGTGCCAGCAGCCAGTCCCACGTGAGCCAGAACCCCAATCAGCCCCAGCATTTT
TRBV6-5	NA	TRBJ1-2	NA	CASSYFAGDGDYGYTF	TGTGCCAGCAGTTACTTCGCTGGGGATGGGGACTATGGCTACACCTTC
TRBV11-2	TRBD1	TRBJ2-1	NA	CAIPGQGHNEQFF	TGTGCCATACCGGGACAGGGCCACAATGAGCAGTTCTTC
TRBV6-1	TRBD1	TRBJ1-2	once	CANRDRGAYGYTF	TGTGCCAACCGGGACAGGGGGGCCTATGGCTACACCTTC
TRBV5-1	TRBD2	TRBJ2-1	few	CASSLSGGTYNEQFF	TGCGCCAGCAGCTTGAGCGGGGGGACCTACAATGAGCAGTTCTTC
TRBV5-5	TRBD1	TRBJ2-2	NA	CASSGRRDRGPTGELFF	TGTGCCAGCAGCGGACGCCGGGACAGGGGCCCCACCGGGGAGCTGTTTTTT
TRBV6-5	TRBD2	TRBJ2-7	NA	CASRSREGEQYF	TGTGCCAGCAGATCCAGGGAGGGCGAGCAGTACTTC
TRBV7-9	NA	TRBJ2-2	NA	CASTQGSGELFF	TGTGCCAGCACACAGGGATCCGGGGAGCTGTTTTTT
TRBV20-1	TRBD2	TRBJ2-1	NA	CSVTSGNEQFF	TGCAGTGTGACTAGCGGCAATGAGCAGTTCTTC
TRBV2	NA	TRBJ1-5	NA	CASSEVGRRNQPQHF	TGTGCCAGCAGTGAAGTGGGACGGCGGAATCAGCCCCAGCATTTT
TRBV2	TRBD2	TRBJ2-7	NA	CASSELAELMGEQYF	TGTGCCAGCAGTGAACTAGCGGAACTTATGGGGGAGCAGTACTTC
TRBV10-3	TRBD1	TRBJ1-3	NA	CAISEFRDRETGNTIYF	TGTGCCATCAGTGAGTTCCGGGACAGGGAAACTGGAAACACCATATATTTT
TRBV27	NA	TRBJ2-1	NA	CASSLSTLFHEQFF	TGTGCCAGCAGTTTATCGACTCTTTTCCATGAGCAGTTCTTC
TRBV19	TRBD2	TRBJ2-3	NA	CASASGSTDTQYF	TGTGCCAGTGCTAGCGGGAGCACAGATACGCAGTATTTT
TRBV27	TRBD1	TRBJ1-2	NA	CASSLRDRGILYGYTF	TGTGCCAGCAGTTTAAGGGACAGGGGGATTCTCTATGGCTACACCTTC
TRBV30	TRBD1	TRBJ1-2	NA	CAADDRGGVRGLDGYTF	TGTGCCGCAGATGACAGGGGGGGGGTACGGGGCCTCGATGGCTACACCTTC
TRBV27	NA	TRBJ1-1	NA	CASSFGLSAEAFF	TGTGCCAGCAGTTTCGGGCTTTCCGCTGAAGCTTTCTTT
TRBV7-8	NA	TRBJ1-5	NA	CASSAWGYSNQPQHF	TGTGCCAGCAGCGCCTGGGGTTATAGCAATCAGCCCCAGCATTTT
TRBV6-6	NA	TRBJ1-6	medium-sized	CASSSPGGNSPLHF	TGTGCCAGCAGTTCACCGGGGGGTAATTCACCCCTCCACTTT
TRBV4-1	NA	TRBJ2-7	NA	CASSQDRQGNYEQYF	TGCGCCAGCAGCCAAGATAGGCAGGGAAACTACGAGCAGTACTTC
TRBV13	TRBD2	TRBJ2-5	NA	CASSSPGAGGPGETQYF	TGTGCCAGCAGCTCCCCGGGAGCGGGGGGCCCGGGAGAGACCCAGTACTTC
TRBV4-2	TRBD2	TRBJ2-7	NA	CASSPRTSGSDWYEQYF	TGTGCCAGCAGCCCAAGGACTAGCGGGAGTGATTGGTACGAGCAGTACTTC
TRBV6-4	NA	TRBJ1-2	once	CASSEGGAGYGYTF	TGTGCCAGCAGTGAGGGAGGGGCGGGCTATGGCTACACCTTC
TRBV5-8	NA	TRBJ1-1	NA	CASSFWELTEAFF	TGTGCCAGCAGCTTTTGGGAGCTTACTGAAGCTTTCTTT
TRBV27	NA	TRBJ2-3	once	CASSPSTDTQYF	TGTGCCAGCAGCCCTAGCACAGATACGCAGTATTTT
TRBV7-9	NA	TRBJ2-1	NA	CASSPLRTDDSYNEQFF	TGTGCCAGCAGCCCCCTCCGGACAGACGATTCCTACAATGAGCAGTTCTTC
TRBV10-3	TRBD2	TRBJ2-1	NA	CAISEPGLAVDEQFF	TGTGCCATCAGTGAGCCGGGACTAGCGGTCGATGAGCAGTTCTTC
TRBV15	TRBD1	TRBJ2-7	NA	CATSGHRTGATYEQYF	TGTGCCACCAGCGGCCACCGGACAGGGGCTACCTACGAGCAGTACTTC
TRBV2	NA	TRBJ2-7	NA	CASRGGRYEQYF	TGTGCCAGCAGGGGGGGCCGCTACGAGCAGTACTTC
TRBV6-1	NA	TRBJ2-7	NA	CASSEGHGYEQYF	TGTGCCAGCAGCGAAGGGCACGGCTACGAGCAGTACTTC
TRBV29-1	TRBD2	TRBJ2-3	NA	CSVERLAEGNTQYF	TGCAGCGTTGAACGGCTAGCGGAAGGGAATACGCAGTATTTT
TRBV10-1	TRBD1	TRBJ2-2	NA	CASSRDSSVTGELFF	TGCGCCAGCAGTCGGGACAGTAGCGTCACCGGGGAGCTGTTTTTT
TRBV19	NA	TRBJ2-2	NA	CASSIVYDLLGVNTGELFF	TGTGCCAGTAGTATTGTTTACGACCTCTTGGGAGTGAACACCGGGGAGCTGTTTTTT
TRBV6-1	NA	TRBJ2-5	NA	CASSEEGIEETQYF	TGTGCCAGCAGTGAAGAGGGCATTGAAGAGACCCAGTACTTC
TRBV27	NA	TRBJ2-7	NA	CASSFDGSSYEQYF	TGTGCCAGCAGTTTTGACGGTTCCTCCTACGAGCAGTACTTC
TRBV2	NA	TRBJ2-7	once	CASRPGRYEQYF	TGTGCCAGCAGGCCCGGGCGTTACGAGCAGTACTTC
TRBV15	TRBD1	TRBJ2-7	NA	CATSVPGQGTYEQYF	TGTGCCACCAGTGTGCCGGGACAGGGAACCTACGAGCAGTACTTC
TRBV19	TRBD1	TRBJ2-7	NA	CASSWAGTGSYEQYF	TGTGCCAGCTCATGGGCGGGGACAGGCTCCTACGAGCAGTACTTC
TRBV9	TRBD1	TRBJ2-7	NA	CASSVEGIGDRADEQYF	TGTGCCAGCAGCGTAGAGGGAATCGGGGACAGGGCGGACGAGCAGTACTTC
TRBV27	NA	TRBJ1-6	few	CASSSPGMSPLHF	TGTGCCAGCAGTTCCCCGGGGATGTCACCCCTCCACTTT